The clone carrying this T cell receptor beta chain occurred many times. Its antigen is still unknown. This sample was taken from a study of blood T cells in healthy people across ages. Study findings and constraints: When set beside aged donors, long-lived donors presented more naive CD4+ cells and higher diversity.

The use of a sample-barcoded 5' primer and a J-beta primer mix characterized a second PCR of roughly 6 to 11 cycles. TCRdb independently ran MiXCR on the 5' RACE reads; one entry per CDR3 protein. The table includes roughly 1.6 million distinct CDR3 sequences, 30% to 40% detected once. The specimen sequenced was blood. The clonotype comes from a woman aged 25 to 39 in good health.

The CDR3 here is CSVRSGSWDPGEYF. Written as DNA, the CDR3 is TGCAGCGTTCGGTCCGGGAGTTGGGACCCAGGGGAGTATTTT. This chain uses TRBV29-1 with TRBJ2-3; D tentatively reads TRBD1 or TRBD2 (6 bases each). The V end was cut by 5 bases, the J end by 13 bases, with 25 bases between. This CDR3 is 14 amino acids long. Germline V gene sequence: CDR1 SQVTM, CDR2 ANQGSEA.